The 30 T cell receptor beta chains listed next were all sequenced from one sample in a study of T-cell memory formation after mild COVID-19. TCRdb itself ran the 5' RACE reads through MiXCR, one entry per CDR3 protein. The repertoire includes some 150,000 distinct CDR3 sequences, approximately 21% of them detected once, and around 2.4% sits in the top ten. The sample was PBMCs or a T cell subset sorted from them (not recorded which). These receptors came from an adult woman who had mild COVID-19 (a few samples of this study predate the infection). Cell type and time point are not known.

This clonotype was seen a few times. The chain is built from TRBV20-1 and TRBJ2-2, with 7 nucleotides matching TRBD2. Looked up from germline, CDR1 is DFQATT and CDR2 is SNEGSKA (reference sequence). This CDR3 comprises 14 residues. The V segment lost 1 base and the J segment 4 bases; nucleotides outside the gene matches: 3. The CDR3, as DNA: TGCAGTGCTAGAGCTCCGGGGGGCACCGGGGAGCTGTTTTTT. It encodes CSARAPGGTGELFF.

The chain is built from TRBV7-8 and TRBJ2-5; D remains ambiguous. Trimming left V 3 bases short and J 4 bases short, with 6 bases between. The CDR3 covers 12 residues. The V gene's germline CDR1 is SGHVS and CDR2 FQNEAQ. CDR3 residues: CASSFNRETQYF. As DNA, the CDR3 is TGTGCCAGCAGCTTCAACAGAGAGACCCAGTACTTC.

This clonotype was detected only a few times. CDR3 residues: CASTLHPGTVNTGELFF. CDR3 sequence (DNA): TGTGCCAGCACCCTACACCCCGGGACAGTTAACACCGGGGAGCTGTTTTTT. The chain is built from TRBV6-5 and TRBJ2-2, with 7 bases identical to TRBD1. The CDR3 runs to 17 residues. CDR1 is MNHEY and CDR2 is SVGAGI in the germline V gene. Trimming at V came to 7 bases and at J to 2 bases, leaving 13 bases not matched to a gene.

This clonotype was picked up a small number of times. The chain is built from TRBV5-1 and TRBJ2-5, with D hard to call. CDR3 length: 14 residues. The germline V gene has CDR1 SGHRS and CDR2 YFSETQ. V lost 0 bases to trimming and J lost 3 bases, with 9 bases between them. In nucleotides, the CDR3 is TGCGCCAGCAGCTTGGAGAAGGCCGAAGAGACCCAGTACTTC. As protein: CASSLEKAEETQYF.

The rearrangement joins TRBV20-1 to TRBJ1-1; D remains ambiguous. Germline assignment: CDR1 DFQATT and CDR2 SNEGSKA (reference sequence). Trimming shortened V by 3 bases and J by 2 bases, and 4 bases separated the two germline ends. The CDR3 runs to 11 residues. CDR3 nucleotide sequence: TGCAGTGCTAGTTTTAACACTGAAGCTTTCTTT. It encodes CSASFNTEAFF.

The chain recombines TRBV20-1 with TRBJ2-3, with 15 bases matching TRBD2. Germline-derived CDR1 and CDR2 are DFQATT and SNEGSKA (reference sequence). J gave up 1 base and V 0 bases, and 14 bases lay outside the gene matches. CDR3 length: 21 residues. The CDR3 here is CSAREGGTGTSGRKGTDTQYF. The CDR3 nucleotides are TGCAGTGCTAGAGAAGGGGGTACCGGGACTAGCGGGAGGAAAGGCACAGATACGCAGTATTTT.

This chain connects TRBV6-6 to TRBJ2-7; 7 bases fit TRBD2. J lost 0 bases, V lost 6 bases, and 8 bases had no gene match. The CDR3 totals 15 residues. The germline V gene has CDR1 MNHNY and CDR2 SVGAGI (reference sequence). The CDR3 spells CASSDLAESSYEQYF. CDR3 bases: TGTGCCAGCAGCGATCTAGCGGAGAGCTCCTACGAGCAGTACTTC.

This clonotype was found a few times. CDR3 bases: TGTGCCAGCAGTTTATCGTTGAGGCAGGGGAGTGCGGACGAGCAGTACTTC. This codes for CASSLSLRQGSADEQYF. The genes are TRBV27 and TRBJ2-7, with D maybe TRBD1 (6 bases). The length of the CDR3 is 17 residues. V was clipped by 0 bases and J by 5 bases, with 20 bases between them. Germline values: CDR1 MNHEY, CDR2 SMNVEV (reference sequence).

This clonotype was observed many times. The CDR3 region is CASSFSDRDNEQFF. CDR3 in DNA: TGTGCCAGCAGCTTTTCAGACAGGGACAATGAGCAGTTCTTC. This chain links TRBV7-6 with TRBJ2-1; 7 positions match TRBD1. Germline V gives CDR1 SGHVS, CDR2 FNYEAQ. The CDR3 sequence is 14 residues long. J lost 5 bases, V lost 3 bases, and 4 bases had no gene match. The complete variable domain, with remaining parts taken from reference TRBV7-6 and TRBJ2-1, reads GAGVSQSPRYKVTKRGQDVALRCDPISGHVSLYWYRQALGQGPEFLTYFNYEAQQDKSGLPNDRFSAERPEGSISTLTIQRTEQRDSAMYRCASSFSDRDNEQFFGPGTRLTVL.

The sample holds a few counts of this clonotype. This chain links TRBV29-1 with TRBJ2-3; 9 bases fit TRBD2. The CDR3 runs to 15 residues. J lost 5 bases, V lost 1 base, and 7 bases had no gene match. The germline V gene has CDR1 SQVTM and CDR2 ANQGSEA. The CDR3 reads CSVEAPSGNLDTQYF. CDR3 bases: TGCAGCGTTGAAGCCCCTAGCGGGAATTTAGATACGCAGTATTTT.

The chain combines TRBV20-1 with TRBJ1-1; tentatively, D is TRBD1 (6 bases). The CDR3 has 16 amino acids. V was shortened by 0 bases and J by 2 bases, with 16 bases between the two germline ends. The germline CDR1 and CDR2 sequences are DFQATT and SNEGSKA (reference sequence). The DNA for the CDR3 is TGCAGTGCTAGAGATGGGCGGGGGCTCGGCAACACTGAAGCTTTCTTT. This gives the protein CSARDGRGLGNTEAFF.

The chain employs TRBV7-9 and TRBJ2-3; TRBD2 might be the D (5 bases). The CDR3 totals 13 residues. Trimming took off 0 bases at V and 7 bases at J, with 8 bases between the two ends. Germline CDR1 is SEHNR and CDR2 is FQNEAQ (reference sequence). The CDR3 region has the DNA TGTGCCAGCAGCTTAGCGGGAGTATATACGCAGTATTTT. Residues: CASSLAGVYTQYF.

This clonotype has only a few counts. The chain combines TRBV29-1 with TRBJ1-1; 7 nucleotides match TRBD1. Germline CDR1 reads SQVTM; CDR2 reads ANQGSEA. The ends lost 4 bases at V and 1 base at J; junction bases unmatched: 6. The CDR3 contains 14 residues. The CDR3 is CSVGSGQWNTEAFF. In DNA, the CDR3 is TGCAGCGTTGGCTCGGGACAGTGGAACACTGAAGCTTTCTTT.

This clonotype has only a few counts. The chain uses TRBV5-1 and TRBJ2-2; D may be TRBD1 (6 bases). Germline CDR1 is SGHRS and CDR2 is YFSETQ. This CDR3 has 16 residues. Trimming left V 2 bases short and J 4 bases short, with 15 bases between. CDR3 protein: CASSFGRLQGTGELFF. The DNA for the CDR3 is TGCGCCAGCAGCTTTGGAAGGCTACAGGGCACCGGGGAGCTGTTTTTT.

The chain has TRBV5-4 and TRBJ2-3; weak D call: TRBD2 (5 bases). This CDR3 has 15 amino acids. Trimming took off 4 bases at V and 6 bases at J, with 18 bases between the two ends. Germline CDR1 is SGHNT and CDR2 is YYREEE (reference sequence). This CDR3 is CASSPDLASFDTQYF. The CDR3 region has the DNA TGTGCCAGCAGCCCGGACTTAGCCTCTTTTGATACGCAGTATTTT.

This clonotype has only a few counts. The chain links TRBV5-1 to TRBJ2-7; D is perhaps TRBD2 (5 bases). The CDR3 loop spans 15 amino acids. The germline V gene has CDR1 SGHRS and CDR2 YFSETQ. V shed 1 base and J shed 0 bases, with 11 bases lying between them. The CDR3 DNA reads TGCGCCAGCAGCTTGACAGCGGCGAGCTCCTACGAGCAGTACTTC. The encoded protein is CASSLTAASSYEQYF.

This chain connects TRBV12-3 or TRBV12-4 to TRBJ2-4, with 8 bases fitting TRBD2. The CDR3 is 19 residues long. V shed 5 bases and J 0 bases; nucleotides not matched to a gene: 15. CDR3 sequence: CASSGPGGAGKAAKNIQYF. The DNA for the CDR3 is TGTGCCAGCAGTGGCCCGGGGGGGGCGGGGAAAGCAGCCAAAAACATTCAGTACTTC.

This clonotype was seen a handful of times. V gene TRBV20-1 combines with J gene TRBJ2-7, with 7 nucleotides matching TRBD1. There are 17 residues in the CDR3. J gave up 6 bases and V 0 bases, and 17 bases lay outside the gene matches. Germline lookup yields CDR1 DFQATT and CDR2 SNEGSKA (reference sequence). The CDR3 loop reads CSARDLRDRERRREQYF. The DNA of the CDR3 is TGCAGTGCTAGAGACCTCAGAGACAGGGAAAGGCGGCGCGAGCAGTACTTC.

The chain has TRBV15 and TRBJ2-1; perhaps D is TRBD1 or TRBD2 (5 bases each). V lost 2 bases and J lost 7, with 12 bases in between. The CDR3 covers 14 residues. Per germline, CDR1 LNHNV and CDR2 YYDKDF (reference sequence). CDR3 amino acids: CATSRRTGRNEQFF. The CDR3 DNA sequence: TGTGCCACCAGCAGAAGGACGGGGCGAAATGAGCAGTTCTTC.

V is TRBV7-2 and J is TRBJ1-1; D may be TRBD1 (5 bases). CDR1 and CDR2 (germline): SGHTA, FQGNSA. Trimming pared 1 base from V and 13 bases from J, leaving 22 bases between. CDR3 size: 15 residues. The CDR3 is CASSLEAGRWREGFF. Written as DNA, the CDR3 is TGTGCCAGCAGCTTAGAGGCAGGGAGATGGAGGGAGGGTTTCTTT.

This clonotype has more than one count but fewer than ten. The genes are TRBV7-8 and TRBJ1-1; 7 nucleotides line up with TRBD1. Unmatched junction bases numbered 12, after V lost 5 bases and J lost 0 bases. The CDR3 extends over 17 amino acids. Germline V gene sequence: CDR1 SGHVS, CDR2 FQNEAQ. The CDR3 here is CASSPQAGGRMNTEAFF. Written as DNA, the CDR3 is TGTGCCAGCAGCCCGCAAGCAGGGGGACGCATGAACACTGAAGCTTTCTTT.

This clonotype appeared many times. The chain joins TRBV5-6 to TRBJ1-1, with a weak D call TRBD1 (6 bases). The ends were cut back, 3 bases at V and 11 bases at J, with 20 bases in the middle. Per the germline V gene, CDR1 is SGHDT and CDR2 is YYEEEE. This CDR3 comprises 14 residues. This CDR3 reads CASSWGQLASWAFF. The CDR3 bases are TGTGCCAGCAGCTGGGGACAACTGGCCTCGTGGGCTTTCTTT.

V gene TRBV12-3 or TRBV12-4 combines with J gene TRBJ2-5, with D possibly being TRBD1 or TRBD2 (5 bases each). V gave up 3 bases and J gave up 5 bases, with 10 bases separating them. The CDR3 extends over 13 amino acids. CDR3 protein: CASSFSGTETQYF. CDR3 coding DNA: TGTGCCAGCAGTTTTTCAGGGACCGAGACCCAGTACTTC.

A few counts support this clonotype. The chain is built from TRBV5-1 and TRBJ2-3; TRBD2 matches 8 bases. Losses at the gene ends were 4 bases for V and 6 bases for J; bases not matched to a gene: 7. This CDR3 has 14 amino acids. The germline V gene encodes CDR1 SGHRS and CDR2 YFSETQ. CDR3 sequence (DNA): TGCGCCAGCAGCCTTGGACTAGCCTCGGATACGCAGTATTTT. It yields the protein CASSLGLASDTQYF.

V and J are TRBV5-1 and TRBJ1-1; no definite D call. Germline V gene data show CDR1 as SGHRS and CDR2 as YFSETQ. The CDR3 covers 13 residues. Trimming stripped 4 bases from V and 4 bases from J, with 11 bases between. The CDR3 sequence: CASSTTRSTEAFF. The CDR3 nucleotides are TGCGCCAGCAGCACAACTCGAAGCACTGAAGCTTTCTTT. The whole variable domain, remainder taken from reference TRBV5-1 and TRBJ1-1, is KAGVTQTPRYLIKTRGQQVTLSCSPISGHRSVSWYQQTPGQGLQFLFEYFSETQRNKGNFPGRFSGRQFSNSRSEMNVSTLELGDSALYLCASSTTRSTEAFFGQGTRLTVV.

This clonotype came up a few times. V gene TRBV4-2 combines with J gene TRBJ2-5, with 8 bases identical to TRBD1. The CDR3 covers 16 residues. V was clipped by 0 bases and J by 6 bases; unmatched bases: 9. Germline V gene data show CDR1 as LGHNA and CDR2 as YNFKEQ. The CDR3 region is CASSQDRAGGRKTQYF. The CDR3 nucleotides read TGTGCCAGCAGCCAAGATAGGGCAGGGGGCAGGAAGACCCAGTACTTC.

The genes are TRBV5-6 and TRBJ2-1; 13 positions match TRBD2. The CDR3 extends over 16 amino acids. Per the germline V gene, CDR1 is SGHDT and CDR2 is YYEEEE. V lost 2 bases, J lost 8 bases, and 7 bases stayed unmatched. The CDR3: CASSFRTSGRSHEQFF. For the CDR3, the DNA is TGTGCCAGCAGCTTCCGGACTAGCGGGAGATCCCATGAGCAGTTCTTC.

The CDR3 nucleotides read TGTGCCAGCAGCCCTAGAAGGGACAGCGGCGAAGCTTTCTTT. Translating gives CASSPRRDSGEAFF. The rearrangement uses TRBV7-9 and TRBJ1-1, with 7 bases fitting TRBD1. CDR1 and CDR2 (germline): SEHNR, FQNEAQ (reference sequence). Trimming took 5 bases from V and 8 from J; bases not matched to a gene: 11. The CDR3 is 14 residues long.

The chain carries TRBV7-2 and TRBJ2-7, with 7 bases fitting TRBD2. There are 15 residues in the CDR3. Germline loops: CDR1 SGHTA, CDR2 FQGNSA. J lost 0 bases, V lost 6 bases, and 8 bases had no gene match. The CDR3 DNA reads as TGTGCCAGCAGTACGACGGGACTATCCTCCTACGAGCAGTACTTC. This gives the protein CASSTTGLSSYEQYF.

This chain joins TRBV30 and TRBJ2-7; 8 nucleotides agree with TRBD2. CDR3 length equals 16 residues. The V segment lost 0 bases and the J segment 5 bases; nucleotides outside the gene matches: 12. The V gene's germline CDR1 is GTSNPN and CDR2 SVGIG (reference sequence). The CDR3 spells CAWSVLGAGDGNEQYF. The DNA of the CDR3 is TGTGCCTGGAGTGTACTCGGAGCGGGAGACGGTAACGAGCAGTACTTC.